Listed below are T cell receptor beta chains from one sample, sequenced in a study of T-cell memory formation after mild COVID-19. TCRdb itself ran the 5' RACE reads through MiXCR, one entry per CDR3 protein. This table holds about 240,000 distinct CDR3 sequences, roughly 10% found once. The specimen was PBMCs or a T cell subset sorted from them (not recorded which). These receptors all stem from a young man who had mild COVID-19 (a few samples of this study predate the infection). Cell type and time point are not known. Each CDR3 is given with its conserved first and last residue. The order of the fields is D gene, clone size, J gene, V gene, CDR3 DNA, CDR3 protein. A D gene is named only where the DNA matches it firmly. The size field is filled for only some rows; it gives once, few, many or a size class.

TRBD1,few,TRBJ2-4,TRBV7-2,TGTGCCAGCAGCTTAGCTGGGACAGGGGGGAACATTCAGTACTTC,CASSLAGTGGNIQYF
.,many,TRBJ2-3,TRBV20-1,TGCAGTGCTAGAGAGGGGACTCTCGGGTATACGCAGTATTTT,CSAREGTLGYTQYF
.,few,TRBJ1-1,TRBV20-1,TGCAGTGCTATCGGGTTGGACACTGAAGCTTTCTTT,CSAIGLDTEAFF
TRBD2,few,TRBJ2-3,TRBV28,TGTGCCAGCGTGACTAGCGGGTTCACGGATACGCAGTATTTT,CASVTSGFTDTQYF
TRBD2,.,TRBJ2-3,TRBV7-8,TGTGCCAGCGGCCGGTCTAGCGGCCATTATACGCAGTATTTT,CASGRSSGHYTQYF
TRBD1,.,TRBJ1-3,TRBV2,TGTGCCAGCAACTTACAGGGGGCCGCCGGAAACACCATATATTTT,CASNLQGAAGNTIYF
.,.,TRBJ2-3,TRBV4-1,TGCGCCAGCAGCCAAGAGATGGATCGGGGGCTCTCCACAGATACGCAGTATTTT,CASSQEMDRGLSTDTQYF
.,.,TRBJ1-2,TRBV7-9,TGTGCCAGCAGCCCACTGGGGGGGAGCGACGGCTACACCTTC,CASSPLGGSDGYTF
TRBD2,.,TRBJ2-3,TRBV10-3,TGTGCCATCAGTGGGACTAGCGGAGGGGGCACAGATACGCAGTATTTT,CAISGTSGGGTDTQYF
TRBD2,.,TRBJ2-3,TRBV20-1,TGCAGTGTAGAGCGGGGGGCAGATACGCAGTATTTT,CSVERGADTQYF
.,.,TRBJ1-5,TRBV24-1,TGTGCCACCAGTGATTCGGAAACGCCGTGGCCCCAGCATTTT,CATSDSETPWPQHF
.,.,TRBJ2-5,TRBV5-1,TGCGCCAGCAGCTTTGGTACAGGCGGCTCGGCCCAGTACTTC,CASSFGTGGSAQYF
.,few,TRBJ1-5,TRBV12-3/TRBV12-4,TGTGCCAGCAGCCGAGACAGGTATCAGCCCCAGCATTTT,CASSRDRYQPQHF
.,.,TRBJ1-5,TRBV7-2,TGTGCCAGCAGCCCCGCAAAGAGGGCCAGGGGTCATGGCAATCAGCCCCAGCATTTT,CASSPAKRARGHGNQPQHF
.,few,TRBJ2-1,TRBV7-2,TGTGCCAGCAGCTTATACGTCGGGGCCGACAATGAGCAGTTCTTC,CASSLYVGADNEQFF
.,.,TRBJ2-2,TRBV20-1,TGCAGTGCTAGGCCCACGGCGGCCGGGGAGCTGTTTTTT,CSARPTAAGELFF
TRBD2,many,TRBJ2-1,TRBV3-1,TGTGCCAGCAGCCAAGAATCACGGGGGGGTGACGATGAGCAGTTCTTC,CASSQESRGGDDEQFF
.,.,TRBJ2-5,TRBV29-1,TGCAGCGTTGAAGATCCGGAGGGATCCGAGACCCAGTACTTC,CSVEDPEGSETQYF
.,.,TRBJ2-1,TRBV6-5,TGTGCCAGCAATAACAGGTACAATGAGCAGTTCTTC,CASNNRYNEQFF
.,few,TRBJ1-2,TRBV7-8,TGTGCCAGCAGCTTAAATTCGGCAAACTATGGCTACACCTTC,CASSLNSANYGYTF
.,.,TRBJ2-2,TRBV12-3/TRBV12-4,TGTGCCAGCAGTTTCGGACGGAGGAGCGGGGAGCTGTTTTTT,CASSFGRRSGELFF
.,once,TRBJ2-1,TRBV20-1,TGCAGTGCTAGTCTGGGGTGGGATGAGCAGTTCTTC,CSASLGWDEQFF